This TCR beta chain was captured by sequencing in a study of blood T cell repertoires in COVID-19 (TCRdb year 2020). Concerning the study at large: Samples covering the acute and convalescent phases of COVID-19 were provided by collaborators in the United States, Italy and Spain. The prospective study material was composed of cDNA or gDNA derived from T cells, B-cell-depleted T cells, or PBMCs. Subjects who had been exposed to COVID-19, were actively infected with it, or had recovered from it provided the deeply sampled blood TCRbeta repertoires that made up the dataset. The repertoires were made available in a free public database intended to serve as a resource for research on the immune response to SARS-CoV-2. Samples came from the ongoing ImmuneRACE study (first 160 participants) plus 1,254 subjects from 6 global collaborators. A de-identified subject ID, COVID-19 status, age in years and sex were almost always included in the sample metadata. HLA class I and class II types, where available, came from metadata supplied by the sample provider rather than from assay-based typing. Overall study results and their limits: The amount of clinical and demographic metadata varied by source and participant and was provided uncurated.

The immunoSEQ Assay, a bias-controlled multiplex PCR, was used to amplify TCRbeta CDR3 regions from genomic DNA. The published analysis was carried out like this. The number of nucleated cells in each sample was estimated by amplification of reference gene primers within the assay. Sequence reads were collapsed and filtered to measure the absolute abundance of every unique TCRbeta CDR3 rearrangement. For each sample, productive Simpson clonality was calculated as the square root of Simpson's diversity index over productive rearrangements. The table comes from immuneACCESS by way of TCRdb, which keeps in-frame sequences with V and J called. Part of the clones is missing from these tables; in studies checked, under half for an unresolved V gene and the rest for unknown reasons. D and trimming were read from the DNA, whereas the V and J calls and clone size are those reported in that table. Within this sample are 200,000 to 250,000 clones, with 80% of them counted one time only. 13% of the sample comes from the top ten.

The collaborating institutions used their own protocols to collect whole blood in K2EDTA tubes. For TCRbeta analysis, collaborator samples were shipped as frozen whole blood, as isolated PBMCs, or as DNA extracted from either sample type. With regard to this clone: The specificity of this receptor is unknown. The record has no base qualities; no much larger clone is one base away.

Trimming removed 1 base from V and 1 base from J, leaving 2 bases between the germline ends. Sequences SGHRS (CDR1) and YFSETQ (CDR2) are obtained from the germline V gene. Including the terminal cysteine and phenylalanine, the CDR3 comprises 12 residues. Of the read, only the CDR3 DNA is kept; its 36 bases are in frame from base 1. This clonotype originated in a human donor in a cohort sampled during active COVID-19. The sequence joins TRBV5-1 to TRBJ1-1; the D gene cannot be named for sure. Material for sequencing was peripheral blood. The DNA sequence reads TGCGCCAGCAGCTTGCAGAACACTGAAGCTTTCTTT. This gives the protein CASSLQNTEAFF.